Listed here are 17 T cell receptor beta chains from one sample, sequenced in a study of radiation and T cells in renal cell carcinoma. Treatment indicated: 15 Gy SBRT to primary tumor, nephrectomy 4 weeks later. Generated by immunoSEQ multiplex PCR, the TCRdb table keeps only in-frame clones and is missing some. The sample contains approximately 18,000 clones, around two thirds of which appear only once. The input for sequencing was tumor tissue, taken from a patient whose treatment included radiotherapy and nephrectomy. These receptors were collected from a woman in her 70s with renal cell carcinoma.

The rearrangement joins TRBV10-3 to TRBJ1-2, with TRBD1 matching over 12 bases. The CDR3 has 16 amino acids. From germline, CDR1 is ENHRY and CDR2 SYGVKD. Trimming took 4 bases from V and 3 from J; bases not matched to a gene: 6. The CDR3: CAISGDRGPDDYGYTF. The CDR3 DNA reads TGTGCCATCAGTGGGGACAGGGGGCCGGATGACTATGGCTACACCTTC.

The chain has TRBV9 and TRBJ2-2; 7 nucleotides line up with TRBD2. Losses at the gene ends were 0 bases for V and 6 bases for J; bases not matched to a gene: 2. The CDR3 is 14 amino acids. Germline CDR1 SGDLS, CDR2 YYNGEE. CDR3 sequence reads: CASSVGGGSGELFF. The CDR3 bases are TGTGCCAGCAGCGTAGGGGGAGGGTCCGGGGAGCTGTTTTTT.

V usage is TRBV7-2 and J usage is TRBJ2-7; no firm D call. Per germline, CDR1 SGHTA and CDR2 FQGNSA. The ends were cut back, 5 bases at V and 5 bases at J, with 7 bases in the middle. This CDR3 has 11 amino acids. The CDR3, as DNA: TGTGCCAGCAGCCCTGACAACGAGCAGTACTTC. Amino acid sequence: CASSPDNEQYF.

The chain is built from TRBV19 and TRBJ2-1; the D gene is possibly TRBD1 (6 bases). The CDR3 covers 15 residues. V lost 5 bases and J lost 2, with 13 bases in between. Germline V gives CDR1 LNHDA, CDR2 SQIVND (reference sequence). CDR3 protein: CASSADRSAYNEQFF. Here the CDR3 DNA reads TGTGCCAGTAGTGCTGACAGGAGCGCCTACAATGAGCAGTTCTTC. Full variable domain (missing parts from reference TRBV19 and TRBJ2-1): DGGITQSPKYLFRKEGQNVTLSCEQNLNHDAMYWYRQDPGQGLRLIYYSQIVNDFQKGDIAEGYSVSREKKESFPLTVTSAQKNPTAFYLCASSADRSAYNEQFFGPGTRLTVL.

This chain connects TRBV5-1 to TRBJ2-1; TRBD2 matches at 8 bases. J was trimmed by 8 bases and V by 1 base; bases with no gene match: 11. The CDR3 covers 16 residues. Germline lookup yields CDR1 SGHRS and CDR2 YFSETQ. The CDR3 region is CASSLSPRGGVDEQFF. The CDR3, as DNA: TGCGCCAGCAGCTTGAGCCCCCGGGGGGGGGTCGATGAGCAGTTCTTC. Full variable domain (outside the CDR3, taken from reference TRBV5-1 and TRBJ2-1): KAGVTQTPRYLIKTRGQQVTLSCSPISGHRSVSWYQQTPGQGLQFLFEYFSETQRNKGNFPGRFSGRQFSNSRSEMNVSTLELGDSALYLCASSLSPRGGVDEQFFGPGTRLTVL.

This clone was detected only once. The rearrangement uses TRBV6-6 and TRBJ2-5, with 13 bases aligning to TRBD2. J gave up 5 bases and V 6 bases, and 9 bases lay outside the gene matches. The germline gives CDR1 MNHNY, CDR2 SVGAGI (reference sequence). This CDR3 contains 16 residues. The DNA for the CDR3 is TGTGCCAGCAGCCCTCGACTAGCGGGGGGAGGGGAGACCCAGTACTTC. It yields the protein CASSPRLAGGGETQYF.

The chain links TRBV5-1 to TRBJ1-3; TRBD1 agrees at 10 bases. The CDR3 loop spans 16 amino acids. The germline V gene has CDR1 SGHRS and CDR2 YFSETQ. Germline trimming cut 2 bases from V and 8 bases from J; bases unmatched to any gene: 10. The CDR3 is CASSLSPRDRGDTIYF. The DNA of the CDR3 is TGCGCCAGCAGCTTATCCCCCCGGGACAGGGGTGACACCATATATTTT.

The chain combines TRBV6-5 with TRBJ2-1; 8 nucleotides match TRBD2. Germline-derived CDR1 and CDR2 are MNHEY and SVGAGI. V shed 0 bases, J shed 8 bases, and the junction held 6 bases outside the gene matches. The CDR3 runs to 15 residues. The CDR3 protein is CASSYSGNSGDEQFF. In nucleotides, the CDR3 is TGTGCCAGCAGTTACTCGGGGAATAGCGGGGATGAGCAGTTCTTC.

This clone has a single count. This chain joins TRBV6-5 and TRBJ1-5, with TRBD1 matching 8 bases. Losses at the gene ends were 2 bases for V and 6 bases for J; bases not matched to a gene: 6. The CDR3 contains 15 residues. Germline loops: CDR1 MNHEY, CDR2 SVGAGI. The CDR3 spells CASSYGHGTGQPQHF. In DNA form, the CDR3 reads TGTGCCAGCAGTTACGGACACGGGACAGGTCAGCCCCAGCATTTT.

This chain uses TRBV2 with TRBJ1-6, with 10 bases fitting TRBD1. V lost 6 bases to trimming and J lost 8 bases; unmatched junction nucleotides: 4. The germline V gene encodes CDR1 SNHLY and CDR2 FYNNEI. CDR3 length equals 14 residues. CDR3 residues: CASRPGQGYSPLHF. CDR3 DNA: TGTGCCAGCAGACCGGGACAGGGGTATTCACCCCTCCACTTT.

The chain recombines TRBV7-2 with TRBJ1-1; D remains ambiguous. The CDR3 contains 14 residues. Germline V gene sequence: CDR1 SGHTA, CDR2 FQGNSA. Trimming removed 1 base from V and 5 bases from J, with 11 bases in between. Here the CDR3 DNA reads TGTGCCAGCAGCTTAGAGTCGGTTGGTACTGAAGCTTTCTTT. This translates into CASSLESVGTEAFF.

The gene calls are TRBV14 and TRBJ1-1; D is unresolved. V gave up 2 bases and J gave up 5 bases, with 9 bases separating them. The CDR3 is made up of 13 amino acids. In germline, CDR1 is SGHDN, CDR2 FVKESK. In nucleotides, the CDR3 is TGTGCCAGCAGCCAATCTACAAGGACTGAAGCTTTCTTT. Translated, it gives CASSQSTRTEAFF.

This clone has more than one count but fewer than ten. This chain links TRBV10-2 with TRBJ2-7; either TRBD1 or TRBD2 may supply D (6 bases each). The germline V gene encodes CDR1 WSHSY and CDR2 SAAADI. The CDR3 covers 13 residues. The V end lost 3 bases, the J end lost 4 bases, and 10 bases lay between the germline ends. The CDR3 DNA sequence: TGCGCCAGCAGTGACGGGGGCGCTTACGAGCAGTACTTC. Translation: CASSDGGAYEQYF.

The V gene is TRBV7-2, the J gene TRBJ2-1; unclear D gene. The CDR3 is 13 amino acids. The germline V gene encodes CDR1 SGHTA and CDR2 FQGNSA. V was pared by 0 bases and J by 4 bases, with 4 bases between. CDR3 bases: TGTGCCAGCAGCTTAGCGCGGTACAATGAGCAGTTCTTC. Translating gives CASSLARYNEQFF. Supplemented by reference TRBV7-2 and TRBJ2-1, the full variable domain reads GAGVSQSPSNKVTEKGKDVELRCDPISGHTALYWYRQSLGQGLEFLIYFQGNSAPDKSGLPSDRFSAERTGGSVSTLTIQRTQQEDSAVYLCASSLARYNEQFFGPGTRLTVL.

The chain combines TRBV4-2 with TRBJ2-6; 12 positions agree with TRBD2. This CDR3 region has 20 residues. CDR1 is LGHNA and CDR2 is YNFKEQ in the germline V gene. V was pared by 3 bases and J by 0 bases, with 9 bases of the junction left unmatched. CDR3 in amino acids: CASSQIGLAGILSGANVLTF. The CDR3 DNA reads as TGTGCCAGCAGCCAGATAGGACTAGCGGGGATCCTCTCTGGGGCCAACGTCCTGACTTTC.

The chain links TRBV19 to TRBJ2-5; D remains unclear. The CDR3 sequence is 13 residues long. Germline V gives CDR1 LNHDA, CDR2 SQIVND (reference sequence). Trimming took off 3 bases at V and 4 bases at J, with 9 bases between the two ends. CDR3 amino acids: CASSIFNGETQYF. The CDR3 nucleotides read TGTGCCAGTAGTATCTTTAATGGAGAGACCCAGTACTTC.

The chain links TRBV6-5 to TRBJ2-4; 9 nucleotides agree with TRBD1. V lost 6 bases to trimming and J lost 0 bases; unmatched junction nucleotides: 3. Germline V lookup: CDR1 MNHEY, CDR2 SVGAGI. This CDR3 spans 15 amino acids. This CDR3 is CASRGTGLAKNIQYF. The CDR3 DNA sequence: TGTGCCAGCAGAGGGACAGGGCTAGCCAAAAACATTCAGTACTTC.